This section outlines one T cell receptor (beta chain) sequence together with its context. Since a much larger clone is just one base distant, this may be a read error. The data stem from a study of blood T cells in healthy people across ages. The CDR3 is made up of 12 amino acids. The germline CDR1 and CDR2 sequences are SNHLY and FYNNEI. V gave up 6 bases and J gave up 2 bases, with 7 bases separating them. Primers used in a second PCR of about 6 to 11 cycles were a sample-barcoded 5' primer and a J-beta primer mix. Each cDNA molecule was tagged by a template-switch adaptor that had 12 random nucleotides. Sequencing yielded, for each sample, at least 3 million paired-end reads carrying CDR3. Using its own MiXCR run on the 5' RACE reads, TCRdb lists one record per CDR3 protein. This sample has 700,000 to 950,000 distinct CDR3 sequences, with roughly 45% found just once. Every donor provided roughly 10 milliliters of peripheral blood. Total RNA extracted from each sample amounted to at least 6 micrograms.

This sequence joins TRBV2 and TRBJ2-5; no clear D gene. This sequence was found in a woman in her sixties in good health. The sample comprised blood. CDR3 loop: CASSKEQETQYF. CDR3 sequence (DNA): TGTGCCAGCAGCAAGGAACAAGAGACCCAGTACTTC.